The 18 T cell receptor beta chains below were found in one sample sequenced in a study of blood T cell repertoires in COVID-19. Only in-frame clones appear in the TCRdb table, and some are missing; sequencing was by immunoSEQ multiplex PCR. This sample has around 220,000 clones, with around nine tenths found just once. Sequenced material: PBMCs or T cells enriched from blood (not recorded which). The receptor set was obtained from a woman aged 18 to 35 who had recovered from COVID-19.

The chain couples TRBV25-1 to TRBJ2-7, with no clear D. The length of the CDR3 is 12 residues. Trimming shortened V by 5 bases and J by 2 bases, and 7 bases separated the two germline ends. Looked up from germline, CDR1 is MGHDK and CDR2 is SYGVNS. In DNA, the CDR3 is TGTGCCAGCAGTCGTCCTCCCTACGAGCAGTACTTC. Its translation is CASSRPPYEQYF.

J is TRBJ1-1 and V is TRBV9; maybe TRBD1 (5 bases). The germline V gene has CDR1 SGDLS and CDR2 YYNGEE. The ends were cut back, 0 bases at V and 4 bases at J, with 7 bases in the middle. The CDR3 length is 13 residues. In nucleotides, the CDR3 is TGTGCCAGCAGCGTAGGTCAGGGCACTGAAGCTTTCTTT. This translates into CASSVGQGTEAFF. The entire variable domain, with the rest obtained from reference TRBV9 and TRBJ1-1, is as follows: DSGVTQTPKHLITATGQRVTLRCSPRSGDLSVYWYQQSLDQGLQFLIQYYNGEERAKGNILERFSAQQFPDLHSELNLSSLELGDSALYFCASSVGQGTEAFFGQGTRLTVV.

V is TRBV14 and J is TRBJ1-2; TRBD1 matches 7 bases. The V segment lost 2 bases and the J segment 5 bases; nucleotides outside the gene matches: 11. CDR3 length equals 16 residues. Germline V gene data show CDR1 as SGHDN and CDR2 as FVKESK. The CDR3 region is CASSQTGENSFYGYTF. The CDR3, as DNA: TGTGCCAGCAGCCAAACAGGGGAAAACTCATTTTATGGCTACACCTTC.

The rearrangement uses TRBV9 and TRBJ2-1, with a weak D call TRBD2 (6 bases). The CDR3 has 13 amino acids. Germline V lookup: CDR1 SGDLS, CDR2 YYNGEE. The V gene lost 3 bases and the J gene lost 8 bases, with 12 bases spanning the gap. CDR3 protein: CASSATRGDEQFF. The CDR3 DNA follows: TGTGCCAGCAGCGCGACGCGGGGCGATGAGCAGTTCTTC.

The DNA of the CDR3 is TGTGCCATCAGTGAGACAGGTTCTAATCAGCCCCAGCATTTT. Protein product: CAISETGSNQPQHF. V is TRBV10-3 and J is TRBJ1-5, with a tentative D call TRBD1 (5 bases). CDR1 ENHRY and CDR2 SYGVKD come from the germline V gene. The CDR3 consists of 14 residues. V dropped 2 bases and J dropped 4 bases, with 9 bases sitting between them.

CDR3 sequence: CASSPLNSIDRGDGYTF. The CDR3 nucleotides read TGTGCCAGCTCACCACTGAATTCAATTGACAGGGGAGATGGCTACACCTTC. V is TRBV18 and J is TRBJ1-2; 8 bases fit TRBD1. CDR1 KGHSH and CDR2 LQKENI come from the germline V gene. Germline trimming cut 1 base from V and 6 bases from J; bases unmatched to any gene: 13. The CDR3 covers 17 residues.

The gene calls are TRBV4-2 and TRBJ2-7; a weak D match, TRBD2 (6 bases). Trimming stripped 1 base from V and 4 bases from J, with 11 bases between. This CDR3 region has 14 residues. Germline CDR1 is LGHNA and CDR2 is YNFKEQ. The CDR3 DNA follows: TGTGCCAGCAGCCAAGCGGGACTCAATTACGAGCAGTACTTC. Translating gives CASSQAGLNYEQYF.

In the case of this clone: An end of the junction does not agree with germline; a read error may underlie this. The chain joins TRBV29-1 to TRBJ1-1, with D possibly TRBD1 on 6 matching bases. Germline V gene sequence: CDR1 SQVTM, CDR2 ANQGSEA. The CDR3 runs to 14 residues. The CDR3 sequence: CSVEGGQGWGEAFF. CDR3 sequence (DNA): TGCAGCGTGGAAGGTGGGCAGGGGTGGGGTGAAGCTTTCTTT.

This rearrangement joins TRBV5-1 to TRBJ2-3; D remains ambiguous. The length of the CDR3 is 15 residues. The V gene's germline CDR1 is SGHRS and CDR2 YFSETQ. V lost 0 bases, J lost 5 bases, and 13 bases lay in between. The CDR3 loop reads CASSLVGRYRDTQYF. The CDR3 nucleotides are TGCGCCAGCAGCTTGGTTGGTCGCTACAGAGATACGCAGTATTTT. Filled out from reference TRBV5-1 and TRBJ2-3, the complete variable domain reads KAGVTQTPRYLIKTRGQQVTLSCSPISGHRSVSWYQQTPGQGLQFLFEYFSETQRNKGNFPGRFSGRQFSNSRSEMNVSTLELGDSALYLCASSLVGRYRDTQYFGPGTRLTVL.

This sequence joins TRBV2 and TRBJ1-4; D gene uncertain. The length of the CDR3 is 19 residues. Trimming cost V 0 bases and J 0 bases, with 17 bases left between them. From germline, CDR1 is SNHLY and CDR2 FYNNEI. The CDR3 DNA reads TGTGCCAGCAGTGAAGCGCTTTACCTAGTCTCCGCAACTAATGAAAAACTGTTTTTT. Its translation: CASSEALYLVSATNEKLFF.

V usage is TRBV7-2 and J usage is TRBJ1-1; TRBD1 is a possible D gene (5 bases). The V end was cut by 6 bases, the J end by 5 bases, with 13 bases between. This CDR3 region has 13 residues. Germline V lookup: CDR1 SGHTA, CDR2 FQGNSA. CDR3 DNA: TGTGCCAGCAGGTACACGGGGGGAACTGAAGCTTTCTTT. The encoded protein is CASRYTGGTEAFF.

CDR3 sequence reads: CASSPGLAGGDTGELFF. The DNA for the CDR3 is TGTGCCAGCAGCCCCGGACTAGCGGGGGGGGACACCGGGGAGCTGTTTTTT. The V and J genes are TRBV7-6 and TRBJ2-2; 15 bases agree with TRBD2. Trimming cost V 5 bases and J 3 bases; bases outside gene matches: 4. The germline V gene encodes CDR1 SGHVS and CDR2 FNYEAQ. The CDR3 consists of 17 residues.

The chain carries TRBV24-1 and TRBJ1-1, with D possibly matching TRBD1 (6 bases). Germline V CDR1 and CDR2: KGHDR, SFDVKD. The CDR3 is made up of 13 amino acids. V gave up 7 bases and J gave up 8 bases, with 16 bases separating them. CDR3 nucleotide sequence: TGTGCCACCAGCCCCGGGGGAGGGGGGGAAGCTTTCTTT. Protein sequence: CATSPGGGGEAFF.

The gene calls are TRBV28 and TRBJ1-6; perhaps TRBD1 as D (5 bases). Germline V CDR1 and CDR2: MDHEN, SYDVKM. V lost 3 bases to trimming and J lost 10 bases, with 10 bases between them. The CDR3 runs 13 residues. The CDR3 bases are TGTGCCAGCAGTTTGACAGTTCAATCACCCCTCCACTTT. Translated, it gives CASSLTVQSPLHF.

The DNA of the CDR3 is TGTGCCAGCAGTTATCGCCGGGACAACTCTGGAAACACCATATATTTT. Translating gives CASSYRRDNSGNTIYF. The rearrangement links TRBV6-5 to TRBJ1-3; D might be TRBD1 (6 bases). From germline, CDR1 is MNHEY and CDR2 SVGAGI. The CDR3 has 16 residues. Deletions cut 3 bases from V and 0 bases from J, with 12 bases between.

The chain couples TRBV18 to TRBJ1-1; D gene unclear. CDR3 length: 15 residues. CDR1 and CDR2 (germline): KGHSH, LQKENI. The V end was cut by 5 bases, the J end by 3 bases, with 16 bases between. CDR3 amino acids: CASSSISGGDTEAFF. CDR3 bases: TGTGCCAGCTCATCCATCTCCGGCGGGGACACTGAAGCTTTCTTT.

V is TRBV10-3 and J is TRBJ1-3; D gene ambiguous. The CDR3 has 16 amino acids. Trimming cost V 1 base and J 0 bases, with 10 bases left between them. The germline V gene has CDR1 ENHRY and CDR2 SYGVKD. The CDR3 here is CAISEYAVDSGNTIYF. CDR3 bases: TGTGCCATCAGTGAGTACGCGGTGGACTCTGGAAACACCATATATTTT.

The chain recombines TRBV13 with TRBJ1-4; unclear D gene. Trimming stripped 2 bases from V and 4 bases from J, with 14 bases between. The germline CDR1 and CDR2 sequences are PRHDT and FYEKMQ (reference sequence). CDR3 length equals 16 residues. The CDR3 sequence: CASSLIGVGGNEKLFF. The CDR3 DNA follows: TGTGCCAGCAGCTTAATAGGTGTCGGCGGTAATGAAAAACTGTTTTTT.